This T cell receptor beta chain comes out of a study of CD8 T cells in Susac syndrome. It was with random hexamers that 0.5 to 1 ug RNA was reverse transcribed. A multiplex approach, immunoSEQ multiplex PCR, amplified TCR beta CDR3 across 54 Vbeta and 13 Jbeta. TCRdb reanalysed the immunoSEQ multiplex PCR reads using MiXCR and keeps one entry per CDR3 protein. The repertoire holds approximately 110,000 distinct CDR3 sequences, approximately 95% seen once, with roughly 0.29% in the top ten. The CD8+ and CD4+ T cells were negatively isolated, with the TEMRA cells enriched by FACS. The CDR3 is 16 residues long. Trimming pared 2 bases from V and 0 bases from J, leaving 10 bases between. CDR1 SGHAT and CDR2 FQNNGV come from the germline V gene. Study results and limitations: It was acknowledged by the study that relatively few individuals were included in its TCR sequencing and HLA analysis.

As for this clonotype: Its antigen is still unknown.

The rearrangement joins TRBV11-2 to TRBJ2-2; either TRBD1 or TRBD2 may fit D (6 bases each). Sample: CD8+ T cells from PBMCs. The TCR comes from a human donor with multiple sclerosis. The CDR3 sequence: CASSLRGVANTGELFF. The CDR3 DNA reads as TGTGCCAGCAGCTTAAGGGGGGTCGCGAACACCGGGGAGCTGTTTTTT.